The entry that follows covers one T cell receptor (beta chain) sequence. These data originate in a study of T cell changes during pregnancy in multiple sclerosis. Clones were sequenced by immunoSEQ multiplex PCR, and TCRdb holds only the in-frame ones, with some missing. The table records around 92,000 clones, about 93% of them present only once. The CDR3 extends over 15 amino acids. CDR1 is MNHEY, CDR2 SMNVEV, per germline (reference sequence). With 2 bases clipped from V and 8 bases from J, the junction kept 7 bases outside the gene matches. This clonotype was sampled from a female donor with multiple sclerosis, enrolled in a pregnancy study. This material consisted of peripheral blood, taken after pregnancy. The chain recombines TRBV27 with TRBJ2-1, with 9 bases fitting TRBD2. CDR3 DNA sequence: TGTGCCAGCAGTTTAATAGCGGGAGCTGGGCATGAGCAGTTCTTC. Amino acid sequence: CASSLIAGAGHEQFF.